The 21 T cell receptor beta chains given below trace back to one sample, sequenced in a study of shared clonotypes between healthy human individuals. The repertoire was sequenced with immunoSEQ multiplex PCR; TCRdb's copy has only in-frame clones and lacks some. The table has roughly 2,300,000 clones, approximately 90% seen once. The source material was naive CD4+ T cells from PBMCs. The sample's subset: CD45RA+ positively selected. These receptors all stem from a young man in good health. Some clones in this sample may be carry-over from other donors' samples.

This chain joins TRBV25-1 and TRBJ1-2; D possibly corresponds to TRBD1 (5 bases). V was cut by 3 bases and J by 7 bases, with 12 bases left in between. The CDR3 has 13 residues. CDR1 is MGHDK and CDR2 is SYGVNS in the germline V gene. The CDR3 reads CASSDRVVGGYTF. For the CDR3, the DNA is TGTGCCAGCAGTGACAGGGTGGTCGGTGGCTACACCTTC.

V gene TRBV5-1 combines with J gene TRBJ1-1; unclear D gene. Germline V gene lookup returns CDR1 SGHRS and CDR2 YFSETQ. V lost 0 bases and J 1 base, leaving 13 bases between the germline ends. CDR3 length: 16 amino acids. CDR3: CASSLAVTGGNTEAFF. In DNA, the CDR3 is TGCGCCAGCAGCTTGGCAGTAACCGGAGGGAACACTGAAGCTTTCTTT. Full variable domain (rest looked up from reference TRBV5-1 and TRBJ1-1): KAGVTQTPRYLIKTRGQQVTLSCSPISGHRSVSWYQQTPGQGLQFLFEYFSETQRNKGNFPGRFSGRQFSNSRSEMNVSTLELGDSALYLCASSLAVTGGNTEAFFGQGTRLTVV.

This chain uses TRBV2 with TRBJ2-6; 10 bases line up with TRBD1. There are 17 residues in the CDR3. V was clipped by 4 bases and J by 2 bases; unmatched bases: 5. Germline V gene data show CDR1 as SNHLY and CDR2 as FYNNEI. CDR3 sequence: CASSGGTGVAGANVLTF. CDR3 DNA sequence: TGTGCCAGCAGTGGTGGGACAGGGGTGGCTGGGGCCAACGTCCTGACTTTC.

The genes are TRBV13 and TRBJ2-3, with TRBD1 matching over 9 bases. Germline loops: CDR1 PRHDT, CDR2 FYEKMQ (reference sequence). V lost 4 bases, J lost 3 bases, and 8 bases stayed unmatched. The CDR3 is 16 amino acids. CDR3 region: CASSSRDREMTDTQYF. DNA of the CDR3: TGTGCCAGCAGCTCAAGGGACAGGGAGATGACAGATACGCAGTATTTT.

DNA for the CDR3: TGTGCCACCAGTAATCGGAGGGGACGGGAGGGCCGTAGTGAGCAGTTCTTC. The encoded protein is CATSNRRGREGRSEQFF. The V gene is TRBV19, the J gene TRBJ2-1, with 8 bases matching TRBD2. Germline lookup yields CDR1 LNHDA and CDR2 SQIVND (reference sequence). V was pared by 10 bases and J by 9 bases, with 23 bases of the junction left unmatched. The CDR3 covers 17 residues.

The chain employs TRBV25-1 and TRBJ2-5; no clear D. In germline, CDR1 is MGHDK, CDR2 SYGVNS. Trimming took off 7 bases at V and 2 bases at J, with 14 bases between the two ends. The CDR3 extends over 14 amino acids. CDR3: CASNAVYQQETQYF. DNA for the CDR3: TGTGCCAGCAATGCGGTCTACCAACAAGAGACCCAGTACTTC.

The chain is built from TRBV5-6 and TRBJ2-7, with TRBD1 identical over 8 bases. Per germline, CDR1 SGHDT and CDR2 YYEEEE. V was pared by 2 bases and J by 6 bases, with 16 bases of the junction left unmatched. The CDR3 runs to 17 residues. CDR3 amino acids: CASSFIGQGTGRREQYF. CDR3 DNA: TGTGCCAGCAGCTTTATAGGACAGGGAACCGGGCGTCGCGAGCAGTACTTC.

The J gene is TRBJ2-7, the V gene TRBV10-3, with no clear D. With 3 bases removed from V and 2 bases from J, the gap between germline ends came to 5 bases. CDR1 ENHRY and CDR2 SYGVKD come from the germline V gene. The CDR3 runs to 12 residues. The CDR3 loop is CAISDTAYEQYF. The DNA of the CDR3 is TGTGCCATCAGTGACACAGCCTACGAGCAGTACTTC.

The chain links TRBV19 to TRBJ2-3; possibly TRBD2 for D (5 bases). The V gene lost 6 bases and the J gene lost 3 bases, with 13 bases spanning the gap. CDR3 length: 14 amino acids. Germline V gene lookup returns CDR1 LNHDA and CDR2 SQIVND (reference sequence). The DNA for the CDR3 is TGTGCCAGTAGGAGGGAGCCCGGGACAGATACGCAGTATTTT. It translates to CASRREPGTDTQYF.

This clone has just a few counts. The sample contains more than one DNA sequence encoding this CDR3. The gene calls are TRBV25-1 and TRBJ1-1; D is uncertain. The germline V gene encodes CDR1 MGHDK and CDR2 SYGVNS. The CDR3 spans 12 residues. V gave up 1 base and J gave up 5 bases, with 5 bases separating them. In DNA form, the CDR3 reads TGTGCCAGCAGTGAATTGGGGACTGAAGCTTTCTTT. Protein product: CASSELGTEAFF.

The chain uses TRBV5-4 and TRBJ2-6; D unclear. The CDR3 is 14 amino acids. Trimming removed 4 bases from V and 4 bases from J, with 9 bases in between. In germline, CDR1 is SGHNT, CDR2 YYREEE (reference sequence). The CDR3 bases are TGTGCCAGCAGCCCCGAAACAGGGGCCAACGTCCTGACTTTC. This sequence encodes CASSPETGANVLTF.

This clone was counted between two and nine times. This chain uses TRBV19 with TRBJ2-1, with 8 bases that match TRBD2. The CDR3 runs 15 residues. After removal of 5 bases from V and 5 bases from J, the junction contained 8 bases not matched to a gene. Germline CDR1 and CDR2: LNHDA and SQIVND (reference sequence). CDR3 nucleotides: TGTGCCAGTAGTTCAGCACTAGCGGTAAACAATGAGCAGTTCTTC. Its protein product is CASSSALAVNNEQFF.

The CDR3 region has the DNA TGTGCCAGCAGTGGAACAGTTGGGCGGGAAAAACTGTTTTTT. This sequence encodes CASSGTVGREKLFF. The chain recombines TRBV2 with TRBJ1-4; D unresolved. Germline V gene lookup returns CDR1 SNHLY and CDR2 FYNNEI. The V and J ends lost 4 bases and 8 bases respectively, with 14 bases between them. The CDR3 is made up of 14 amino acids.

On this clone itself: The same CDR3 is also encoded by other DNA sequences in this sample. This chain connects TRBV7-2 to TRBJ2-7; no clear D gene. V lost 5 bases and J lost 0, with 11 bases in between. This CDR3 contains 14 residues. The germline V gene has CDR1 SGHTA and CDR2 FQGNSA. The CDR3 nucleotides are TGTGCCAGCAGCGCCCGGGCCAGCTCCTACGAGCAGTACTTC. This codes for CASSARASSYEQYF.

The CDR3 spells CASSTTDSYEQYF. The CDR3 coding sequence is TGTGCCAGCAGCACGACAGACTCCTACGAGCAGTACTTC. This sequence joins TRBV5-5 and TRBJ2-7; D possibly corresponds to TRBD1 (5 bases). V dropped 4 bases and J dropped 0 bases, with 8 bases sitting between them. This CDR3 is 13 amino acids long. Per germline, CDR1 SGHKS and CDR2 YYEKEE (reference sequence).

The sample holds one count of this clone. Additional DNA sequences in this sample encode the identical CDR3. V is TRBV19 and J is TRBJ1-2; possible D gene TRBD1, 5 bases. Trimming left V 2 bases short and J 2 bases short, with 9 bases between. Germline values: CDR1 LNHDA, CDR2 SQIVND (reference sequence). The CDR3 is 14 amino acids. The CDR3, as DNA: TGTGCCAGTAGTATATTGGCAGGGAACTATGGCTACACCTTC. As protein: CASSILAGNYGYTF.

The chain employs TRBV25-1 and TRBJ2-7; the D is unclear. CDR3 size: 17 residues. Trimming shortened V by 0 bases and J by 3 bases, and 18 bases separated the two germline ends. Germline CDR1 reads MGHDK; CDR2 reads SYGVNS. The CDR3 spells CASSEYTGVLLHYEQYF. CDR3 DNA: TGTGCCAGCAGTGAATATACTGGAGTTCTCCTACACTACGAGCAGTACTTC.

This CDR3 is CASSAGLISYEQYF. CDR3 nucleotides: TGCGCCAGCAGCGCTGGACTGATTTCCTACGAGCAGTACTTC. The chain couples TRBV5-1 to TRBJ2-7, with D possibly matching TRBD2 (5 bases). The germline V and J ends were trimmed by 4 bases and 1 base, with 12 bases remaining between them. Germline-derived CDR1 and CDR2 are SGHRS and YFSETQ. CDR3 length equals 14 residues.

The chain uses TRBV5-8 and TRBJ2-5; D might be TRBD1 or TRBD2, each matching 6 bases. Gene TRBJ2-7 matches the end of the DNA better, so the J call may be wrong. The CDR3 totals 16 residues. CDR1 is SGHTS and CDR2 is YDEGEE in the germline V gene. Here the CDR3 DNA reads TGTGCCAGCAGCTCGAGACCATACAAGGGGGGCTACGAGCAGTACTTC. Protein product: CASSSRPYKGGYEQYF.

This chain uses TRBV10-3 with TRBJ2-3; a weak D match, TRBD1 (5 bases). Between the trimmed V and J ends, which lost 4 bases and 3 bases, there was a span of 11 bases. This CDR3 spans 14 amino acids. Per the germline V gene, CDR1 is ENHRY and CDR2 is SYGVKD. The CDR3 loop reads CAISADRETDTQYF. CDR3 DNA sequence: TGTGCCATCAGTGCAGACAGAGAAACAGATACGCAGTATTTT.

This sequence joins TRBV5-6 and TRBJ1-1; D gene uncertain. The CDR3 length is 15 residues. CDR1 and CDR2 from the germline V gene are SGHDT and YYEEEE. The V end was cut by 0 bases, the J end by 1 base, with 10 bases between. CDR3 amino acids: CASSLVPGSNTEAFF. In nucleotides, the CDR3 is TGTGCCAGCAGCTTGGTTCCGGGGTCGAACACTGAAGCTTTCTTT.